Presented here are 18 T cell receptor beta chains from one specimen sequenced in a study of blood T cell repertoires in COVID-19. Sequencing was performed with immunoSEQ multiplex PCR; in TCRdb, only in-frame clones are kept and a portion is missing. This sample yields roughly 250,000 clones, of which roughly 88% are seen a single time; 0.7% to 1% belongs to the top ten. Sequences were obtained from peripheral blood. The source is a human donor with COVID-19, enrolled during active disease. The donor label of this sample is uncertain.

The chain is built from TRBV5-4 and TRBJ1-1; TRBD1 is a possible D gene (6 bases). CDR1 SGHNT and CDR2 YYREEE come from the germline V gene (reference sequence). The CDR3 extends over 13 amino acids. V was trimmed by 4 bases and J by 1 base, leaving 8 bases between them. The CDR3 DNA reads TGTGCCAGCAGCCGACAGGAGAACACTGAAGCTTTCTTT. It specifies CASSRQENTEAFF.

This chain's CDR3 is CASSPFPGDTIYF. The DNA for the CDR3 is TGTGCCAGCAGCCCCTTTCCAGGGGACACCATATATTTT. The chain couples TRBV11-2 to TRBJ1-3; the D gene is possibly TRBD1 (6 bases). CDR3 length: 13 amino acids. CDR1 and CDR2 (germline): SGHAT, FQNNGV. Trimming cost V 5 bases and J 8 bases, with 13 bases left between them.

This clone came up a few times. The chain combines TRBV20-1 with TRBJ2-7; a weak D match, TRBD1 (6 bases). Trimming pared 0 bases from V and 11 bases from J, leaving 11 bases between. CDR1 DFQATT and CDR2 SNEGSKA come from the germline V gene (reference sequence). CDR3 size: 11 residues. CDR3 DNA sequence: TGCAGTGCTAGAGATGGAGCAGGGGAGTACTTC. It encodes CSARDGAGEYF.

CDR3 residues: CASSPRDTLGGYTF. CDR3 nucleotides: TGTGCCAGCAGCCCTCGGGACACCCTAGGAGGCTACACCTTC. This rearrangement joins TRBV3-1 (or the pseudogene TRBV3-2) to TRBJ1-2; tentative D call: TRBD1 (6 bases). Germline V gene data show CDR1 as LGHDT and CDR2 as YNNKEL (reference sequence). CDR3 size: 14 residues. Trimming pared 4 bases from V and 8 bases from J, leaving 17 bases between.

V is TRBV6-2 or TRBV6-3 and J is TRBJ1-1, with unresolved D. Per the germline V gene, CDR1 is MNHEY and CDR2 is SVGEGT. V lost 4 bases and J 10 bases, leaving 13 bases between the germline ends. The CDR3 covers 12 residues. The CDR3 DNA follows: TGTGCCAGCAGTTCCGTCGAGCGGGGAGCTTTCTTT. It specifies CASSSVERGAFF.

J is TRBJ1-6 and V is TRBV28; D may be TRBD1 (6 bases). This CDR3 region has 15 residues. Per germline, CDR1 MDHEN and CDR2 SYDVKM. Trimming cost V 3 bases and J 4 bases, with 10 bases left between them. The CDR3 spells CASSFGQGYNSPLHF. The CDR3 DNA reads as TGTGCCAGCAGTTTTGGGCAGGGGTATAATTCACCCCTCCACTTT.

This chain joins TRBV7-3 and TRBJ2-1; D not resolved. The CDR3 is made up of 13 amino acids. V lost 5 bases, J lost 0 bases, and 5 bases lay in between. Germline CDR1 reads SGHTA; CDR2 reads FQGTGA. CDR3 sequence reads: CASSPSSYNEQFF. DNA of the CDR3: TGTGCCAGCAGCCCTAGCTCCTACAATGAGCAGTTCTTC.

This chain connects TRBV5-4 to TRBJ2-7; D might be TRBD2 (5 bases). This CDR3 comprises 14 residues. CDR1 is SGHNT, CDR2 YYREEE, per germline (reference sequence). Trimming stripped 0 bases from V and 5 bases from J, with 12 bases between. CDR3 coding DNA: TGTGCCAGCAGCTTGGTCGGAGGCCCCCACGAGCAGTACTTC. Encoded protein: CASSLVGGPHEQYF.

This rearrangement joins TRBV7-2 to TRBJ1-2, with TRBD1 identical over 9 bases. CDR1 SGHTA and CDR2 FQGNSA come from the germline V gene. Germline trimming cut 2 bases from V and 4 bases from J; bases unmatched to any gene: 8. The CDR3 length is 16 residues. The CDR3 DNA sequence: TGTGCCAGCAGCTTAAGCCAAACGGGACAGGGCTATGGCTACACCTTC. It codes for CASSLSQTGQGYGYTF.

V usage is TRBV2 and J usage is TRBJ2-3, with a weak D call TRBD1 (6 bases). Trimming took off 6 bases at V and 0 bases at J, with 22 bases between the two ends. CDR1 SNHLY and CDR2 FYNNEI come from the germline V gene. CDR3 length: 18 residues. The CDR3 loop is CASSWAQGIQRSTDTQYF. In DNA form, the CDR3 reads TGTGCCAGCAGCTGGGCGCAGGGGATACAGAGGAGCACAGATACGCAGTATTTT.

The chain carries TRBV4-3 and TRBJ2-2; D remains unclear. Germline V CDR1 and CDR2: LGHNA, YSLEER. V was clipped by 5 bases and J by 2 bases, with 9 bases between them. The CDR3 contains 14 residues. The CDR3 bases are TGCGCCAGCAGCAGCGAGCTTAACACCGGGGAGCTGTTTTTT. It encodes CASSSELNTGELFF.

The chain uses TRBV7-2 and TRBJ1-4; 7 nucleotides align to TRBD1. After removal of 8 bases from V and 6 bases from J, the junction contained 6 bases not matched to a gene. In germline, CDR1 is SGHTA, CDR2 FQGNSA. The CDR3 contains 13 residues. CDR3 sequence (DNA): TGTGCCAGCGGAACCGGGACAGATGAAAAACTGTTTTTT. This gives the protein CASGTGTDEKLFF.

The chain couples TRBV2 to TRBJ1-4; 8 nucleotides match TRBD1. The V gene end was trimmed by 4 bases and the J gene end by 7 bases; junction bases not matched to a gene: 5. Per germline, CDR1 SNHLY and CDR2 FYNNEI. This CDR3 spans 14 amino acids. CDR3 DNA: TGTGCCAGCAGTGGCAGGGGGCTCACTGAAAAACTGTTTTTT. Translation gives CASSGRGLTEKLFF.

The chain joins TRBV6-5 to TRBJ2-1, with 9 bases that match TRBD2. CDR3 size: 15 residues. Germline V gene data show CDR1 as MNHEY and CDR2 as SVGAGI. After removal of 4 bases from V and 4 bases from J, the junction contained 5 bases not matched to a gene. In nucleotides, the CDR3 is TGTGCCAGCAGTTTCGGGACTAGCAGTTACAATGAGCAGTTCTTC. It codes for CASSFGTSSYNEQFF.

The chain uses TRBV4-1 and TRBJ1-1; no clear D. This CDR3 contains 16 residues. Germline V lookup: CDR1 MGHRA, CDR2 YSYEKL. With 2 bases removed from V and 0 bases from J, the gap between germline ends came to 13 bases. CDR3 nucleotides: TGCGCCAGCAGCCAAAAGGCAGACTTTATGAACACTGAAGCTTTCTTT. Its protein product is CASSQKADFMNTEAFF.

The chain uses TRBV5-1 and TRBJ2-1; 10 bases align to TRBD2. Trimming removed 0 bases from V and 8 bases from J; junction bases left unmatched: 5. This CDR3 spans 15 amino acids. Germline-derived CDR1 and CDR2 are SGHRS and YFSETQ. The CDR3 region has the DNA TGCGCCAGCAGCTTGGCCTCTAGCGGGAGAGATGAGCAGTTCTTC. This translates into CASSLASSGRDEQFF.

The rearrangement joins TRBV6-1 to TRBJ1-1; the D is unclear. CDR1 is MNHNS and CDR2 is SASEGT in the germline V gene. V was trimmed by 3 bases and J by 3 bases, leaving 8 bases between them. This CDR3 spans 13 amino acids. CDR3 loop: CASSERLYTEAFF. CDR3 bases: TGTGCCAGCAGTGAGAGGTTGTACACTGAAGCTTTCTTT.

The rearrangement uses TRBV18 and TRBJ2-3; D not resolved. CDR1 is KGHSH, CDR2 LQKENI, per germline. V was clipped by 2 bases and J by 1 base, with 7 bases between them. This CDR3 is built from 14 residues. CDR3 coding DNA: TGTGCCAGCTCACCATCCCCCGGCACAGATACGCAGTATTTT. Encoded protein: CASSPSPGTDTQYF.